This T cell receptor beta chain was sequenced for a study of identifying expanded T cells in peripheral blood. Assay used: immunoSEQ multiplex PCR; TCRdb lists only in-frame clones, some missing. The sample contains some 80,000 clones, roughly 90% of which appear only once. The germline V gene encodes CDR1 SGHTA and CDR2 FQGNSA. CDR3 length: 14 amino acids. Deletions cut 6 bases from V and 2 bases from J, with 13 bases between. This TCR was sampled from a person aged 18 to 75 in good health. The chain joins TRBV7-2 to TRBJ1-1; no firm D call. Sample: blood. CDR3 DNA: TGTGCCAGCAGTTCACAGTGGTCCAACACTGAAGCTTTCTTT. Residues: CASSSQWSNTEAFF.